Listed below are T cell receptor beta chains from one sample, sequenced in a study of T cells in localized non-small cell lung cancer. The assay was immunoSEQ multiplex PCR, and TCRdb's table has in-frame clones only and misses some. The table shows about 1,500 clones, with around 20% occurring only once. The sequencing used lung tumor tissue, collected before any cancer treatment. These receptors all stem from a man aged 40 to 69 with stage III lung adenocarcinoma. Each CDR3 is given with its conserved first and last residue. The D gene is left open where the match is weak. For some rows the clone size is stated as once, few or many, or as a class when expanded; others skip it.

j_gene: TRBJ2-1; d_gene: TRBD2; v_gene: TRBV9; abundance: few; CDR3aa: CASSELAGGQIGEQFF; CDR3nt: TGTGCCAGCAGTGAACTAGCGGGAGGCCAGATAGGTGAGCAGTTCTTC
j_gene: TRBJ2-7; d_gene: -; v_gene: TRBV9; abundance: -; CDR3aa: CASSVAVGGEQYF; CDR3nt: TGTGCCAGCAGCGTAGCGGTCGGGGGTGAGCAGTACTTC
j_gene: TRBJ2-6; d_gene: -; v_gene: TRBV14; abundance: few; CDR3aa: CASSYVSGANVLTF; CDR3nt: TGTGCCAGCAGCTACGTATCTGGGGCCAACGTCCTGACTTTC
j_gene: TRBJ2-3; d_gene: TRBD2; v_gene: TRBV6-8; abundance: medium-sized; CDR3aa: CASTAEGRGGLTDTQYF; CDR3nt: TGTGCCAGCACCGCCGAAGGTCGCGGGGGGTTGACAGATACGCAGTATTTT
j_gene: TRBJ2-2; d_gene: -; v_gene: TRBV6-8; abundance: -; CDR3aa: CASRKSGTGSVTAGELFF; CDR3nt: TGTGCCAGCAGAAAATCCGGGACCGGGTCCGTTACGGCCGGGGAGCTGTTTTTT
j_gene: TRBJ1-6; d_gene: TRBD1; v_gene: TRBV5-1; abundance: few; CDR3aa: CASSLGTGEDSPLHF; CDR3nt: TGCGCCAGCAGCTTGGGGACAGGGGAGGATTCACCCCTCCACTTT
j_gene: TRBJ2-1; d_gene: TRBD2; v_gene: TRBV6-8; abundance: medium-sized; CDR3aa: CASSYSVRGATYEQFF; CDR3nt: TGTGCCAGCAGTTACTCGGTGCGGGGGGCCACTTATGAGCAGTTCTTC
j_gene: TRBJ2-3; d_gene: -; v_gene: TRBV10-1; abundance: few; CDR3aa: CASSDGTGVGGTDTQYF; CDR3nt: TGCGCCAGCAGTGATGGAACGGGAGTAGGAGGCACAGATACGCAGTATTTT
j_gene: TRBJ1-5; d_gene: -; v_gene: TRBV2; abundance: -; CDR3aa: CASSEDRDQPQHF; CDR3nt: TGTGCCAGCAGTGAAGACAGGGATCAGCCCCAGCATTTT
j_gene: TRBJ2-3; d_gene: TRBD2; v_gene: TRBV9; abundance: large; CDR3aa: CASSVVGLANQDTDTQYF; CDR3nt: TGTGCCAGCAGCGTAGTGGGACTAGCGAACCAGGACACAGATACGCAGTATTTT